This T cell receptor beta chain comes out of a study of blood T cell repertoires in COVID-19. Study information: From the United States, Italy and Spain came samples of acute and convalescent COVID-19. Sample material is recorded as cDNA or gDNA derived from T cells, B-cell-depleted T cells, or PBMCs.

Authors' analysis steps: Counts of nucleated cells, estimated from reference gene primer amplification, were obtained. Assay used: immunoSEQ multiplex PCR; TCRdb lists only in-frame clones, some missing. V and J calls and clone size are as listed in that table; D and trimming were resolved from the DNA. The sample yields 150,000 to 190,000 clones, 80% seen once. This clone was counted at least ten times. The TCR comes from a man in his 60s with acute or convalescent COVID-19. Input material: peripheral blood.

CDR3 region: CASSYRPTGEETQYF. The CDR3 nucleotides are TGTGCCAGCAGTTACAGGCCCACAGGGGAGGAGACCCAGTACTTC. The rearrangement joins TRBV6-6 to TRBJ2-5; 7 nucleotides align to TRBD1. V trimming: 2 bases; J trimming: 5 bases; junction bases outside the gene matches: 8. The germline gives CDR1 MNHNY, CDR2 SVGAGI (reference sequence). The CDR3 runs 15 residues.